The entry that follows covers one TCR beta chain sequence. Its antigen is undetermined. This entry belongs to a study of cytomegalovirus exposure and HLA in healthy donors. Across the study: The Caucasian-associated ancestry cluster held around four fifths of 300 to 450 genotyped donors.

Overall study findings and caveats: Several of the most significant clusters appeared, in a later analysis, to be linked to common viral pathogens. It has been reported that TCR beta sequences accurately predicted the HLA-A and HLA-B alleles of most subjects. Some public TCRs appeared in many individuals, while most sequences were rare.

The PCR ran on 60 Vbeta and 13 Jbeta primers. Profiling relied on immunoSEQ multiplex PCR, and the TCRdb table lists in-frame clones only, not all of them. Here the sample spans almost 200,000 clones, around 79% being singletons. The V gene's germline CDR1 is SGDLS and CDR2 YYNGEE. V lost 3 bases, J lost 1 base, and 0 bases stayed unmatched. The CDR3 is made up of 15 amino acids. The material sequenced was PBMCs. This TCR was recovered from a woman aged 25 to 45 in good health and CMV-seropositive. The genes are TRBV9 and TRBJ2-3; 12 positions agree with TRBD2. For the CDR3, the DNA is TGTGCCAGCAGCGCTAGCGGGAGGGGCACAGATACGCAGTATTTT. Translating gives CASSASGRGTDTQYF.